This TCR beta chain was captured by sequencing in a study of tissue T cells after allogeneic stem cell transplantation. Findings and limits, study-wide: Anatomically similar tissues had similar TCR repertoires within each patient. Alloreactivity or antigen specificity of tissue TCRs was not determined; some clones might be host cells. Only a limited share of tissue TCRs appeared in blood or spleen.

V was trimmed by 4 bases and J by 1 base, leaving 15 bases between them. The CDR3 contains 16 residues. Germline CDR1 MNHEY, CDR2 SVGAGI. Assay used: immunoSEQ multiplex PCR; TCRdb lists only in-frame clones, some missing. Among approximately 6,100 clones listed, around 65% were seen once. Autopsy tissues spanned esophagus to rectum, liver, skin, and lymphoid organs including spleen. In regard to this clone: Its specificity is not known.

The sequence was collected from a woman between 18 and 55 years old with breast cancer. Sequences were derived from duodenum tissue, sampled at autopsy. V and J are TRBV6-5 and TRBJ2-3, with D perhaps being TRBD1 or TRBD2 (5 bases each). The CDR3 DNA is TGTGCCAGCAGTTTCCTTCAGGGACGTGGCACAGATACGCAGTATTTT. Its protein product is CASSFLQGRGTDTQYF.